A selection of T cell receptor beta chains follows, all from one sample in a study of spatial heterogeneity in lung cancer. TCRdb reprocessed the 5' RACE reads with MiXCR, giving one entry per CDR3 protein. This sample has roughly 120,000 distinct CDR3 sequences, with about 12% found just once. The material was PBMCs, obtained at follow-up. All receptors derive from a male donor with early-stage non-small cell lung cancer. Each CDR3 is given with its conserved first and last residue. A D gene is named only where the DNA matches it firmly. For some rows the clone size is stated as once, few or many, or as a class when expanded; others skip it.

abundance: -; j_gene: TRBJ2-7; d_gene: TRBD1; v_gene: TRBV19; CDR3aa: CASSLTGTYEQYF; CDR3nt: TGTGCCAGTAGCTTGACAGGGACCTACGAGCAGTACTTC
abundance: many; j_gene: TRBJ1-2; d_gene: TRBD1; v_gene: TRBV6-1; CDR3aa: CASRGLTGSHGYTF; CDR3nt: TGTGCCAGCAGAGGGCTGACAGGGAGCCATGGCTACACCTTC
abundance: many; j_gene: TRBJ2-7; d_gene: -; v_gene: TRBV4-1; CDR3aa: CASSSEVGQYF; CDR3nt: TGCGCCAGCAGCTCCGAGGTGGGGCAGTACTTC
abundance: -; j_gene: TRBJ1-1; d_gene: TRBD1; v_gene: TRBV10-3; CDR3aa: CAIKGQGEIGTEAFF; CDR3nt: TGTGCCATCAAGGGACAGGGGGAAATCGGCACTGAAGCTTTCTTT
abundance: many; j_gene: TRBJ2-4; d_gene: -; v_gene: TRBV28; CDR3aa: CASSFEGPGKNIQYF; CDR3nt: TGTGCCAGCAGTTTCGAGGGGCCCGGCAAAAACATTCAGTACTTC
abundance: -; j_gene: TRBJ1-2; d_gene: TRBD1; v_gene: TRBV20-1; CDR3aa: CSARQGGNYGYTF; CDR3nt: TGCAGTGCTAGACAAGGGGGCAACTATGGCTACACCTTC
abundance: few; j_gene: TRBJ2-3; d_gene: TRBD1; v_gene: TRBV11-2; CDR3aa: CASSFIGTAQGSTDTQYF; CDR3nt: TGTGCCAGCAGCTTTATAGGCACCGCACAGGGGAGCACAGATACGCAGTATTTT
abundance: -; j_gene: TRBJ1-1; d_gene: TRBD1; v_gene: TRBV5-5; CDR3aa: CASSPHRDRNTEAFF; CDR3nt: TGTGCCAGCAGCCCCCATCGGGACAGGAACACTGAAGCTTTCTTT
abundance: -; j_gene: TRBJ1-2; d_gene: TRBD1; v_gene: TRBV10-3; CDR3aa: CAISESQGAGGYTF; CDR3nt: TGTGCCATCAGTGAGTCTCAGGGGGCCGGTGGCTACACCTTC
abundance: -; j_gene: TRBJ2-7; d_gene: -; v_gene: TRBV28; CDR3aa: CASTEEGSYEQYF; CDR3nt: TGTGCCAGCACCGAAGAGGGGTCCTACGAGCAGTACTTC
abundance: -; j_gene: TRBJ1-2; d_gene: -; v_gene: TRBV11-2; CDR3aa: CASSLVPGEDYGYTF; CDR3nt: TGTGCCAGCAGCTTAGTACCAGGGGAGGACTATGGCTACACCTTC
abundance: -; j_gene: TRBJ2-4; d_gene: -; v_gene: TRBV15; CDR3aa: CATSTKVHTTAIQYF; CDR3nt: TGTGCCACCAGCACAAAAGTTCATACCACCGCCATTCAGTACTTC
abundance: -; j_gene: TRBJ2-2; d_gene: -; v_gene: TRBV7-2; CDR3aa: CASSFFRNTGELFF; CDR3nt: TGTGCCAGCAGCTTTTTTCGGAACACCGGGGAGCTGTTTTTT
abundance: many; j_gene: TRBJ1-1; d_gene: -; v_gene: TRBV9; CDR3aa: CASSVAPRTLNTEAFF; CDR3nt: TGTGCCAGCAGCGTAGCTCCCAGGACCCTGAACACTGAAGCTTTCTTT
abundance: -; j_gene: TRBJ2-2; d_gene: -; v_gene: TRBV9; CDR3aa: CASSPVGAGTGELFF; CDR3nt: TGTGCCAGCAGCCCTGTGGGGGCCGGGACCGGGGAGCTGTTTTTT
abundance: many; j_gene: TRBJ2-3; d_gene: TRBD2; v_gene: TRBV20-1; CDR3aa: CSASNSGGPTDTQYF; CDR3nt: TGCAGTGCTTCGAATAGCGGGGGCCCCACAGATACGCAGTATTTT
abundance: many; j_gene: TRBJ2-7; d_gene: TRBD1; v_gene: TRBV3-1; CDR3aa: CASSRGQGLSYEQYF; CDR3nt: TGTGCCAGCAGCCGGGGACAGGGCTTATCCTACGAGCAGTACTTC
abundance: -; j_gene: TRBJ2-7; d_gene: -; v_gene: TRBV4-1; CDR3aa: CASSQVPGSSYEQYF; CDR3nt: TGCGCCAGCAGCCAAGTTCCAGGGAGCTCCTACGAGCAGTACTTC
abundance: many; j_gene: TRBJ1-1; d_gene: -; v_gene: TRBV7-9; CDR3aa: CASSEQAPKAFF; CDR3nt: TGTGCCAGCAGCGAACAAGCTCCGAAAGCTTTCTTT
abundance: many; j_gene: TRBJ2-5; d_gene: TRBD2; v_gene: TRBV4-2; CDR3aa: CASSQGLAGGTTRFSETQYF; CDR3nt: TGTGCCAGCAGCCAAGGACTAGCGGGGGGGACGACGAGATTTTCAGAGACCCAGTACTTC
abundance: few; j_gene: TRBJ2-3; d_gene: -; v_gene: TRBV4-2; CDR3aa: CASSQEGQGSTDTQYF; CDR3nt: TGTGCCAGCAGCCAAGAAGGGCAGGGAAGCACAGATACGCAGTATTTT
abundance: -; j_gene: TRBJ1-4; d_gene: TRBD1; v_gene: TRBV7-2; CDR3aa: CASSRQGVLTNEKLFF; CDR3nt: TGTGCCAGCAGTCGACAGGGGGTACTAACTAATGAAAAACTGTTTTTT
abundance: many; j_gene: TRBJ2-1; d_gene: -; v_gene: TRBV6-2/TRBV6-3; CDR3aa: CASSHTGQSSYNEQFF; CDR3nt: TGTGCCAGCAGCCATACGGGACAAAGCTCCTACAATGAGCAGTTCTTC
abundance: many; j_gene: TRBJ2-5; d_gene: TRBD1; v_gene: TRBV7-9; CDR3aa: CASSQGVETQYF; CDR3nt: TGTGCCAGCAGTCAGGGGGTGGAGACCCAGTACTTC
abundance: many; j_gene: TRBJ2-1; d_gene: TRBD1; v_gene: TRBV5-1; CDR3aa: CASSTTGGSYNEQFF; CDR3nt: TGCGCCAGCAGCACGACAGGGGGCTCCTACAATGAGCAGTTCTTC
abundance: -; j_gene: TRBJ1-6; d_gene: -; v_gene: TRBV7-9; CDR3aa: CASSSLANSPLHF; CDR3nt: TGTGCCAGCAGCTCCCTGGCCAATTCACCCCTCCACTTT
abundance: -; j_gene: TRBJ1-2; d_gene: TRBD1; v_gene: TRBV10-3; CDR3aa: CAISGTGNNYGYTF; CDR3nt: TGTGCCATCAGTGGGACAGGGAATAACTATGGCTACACCTTC
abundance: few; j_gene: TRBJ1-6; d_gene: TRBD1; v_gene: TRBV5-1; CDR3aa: CASSLGQGAKVLHF; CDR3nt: TGCGCCAGCAGCTTGGGACAGGGGGCTAAAGTCCTCCACTTT
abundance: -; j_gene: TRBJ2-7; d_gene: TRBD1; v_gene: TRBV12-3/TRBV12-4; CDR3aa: CASSWTGGGYEQYF; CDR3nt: TGTGCCAGCAGCTGGACAGGGGGCGGGTACGAGCAGTACTTC
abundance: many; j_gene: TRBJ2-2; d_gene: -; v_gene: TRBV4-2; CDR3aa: CASSQPGLTGELFF; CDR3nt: TGTGCCAGCAGCCAGCCAGGTCTCACCGGGGAGCTGTTTTTT
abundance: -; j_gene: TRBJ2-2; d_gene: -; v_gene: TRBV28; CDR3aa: CASSLAAIPNTGELFF; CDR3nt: TGTGCCAGCAGTTTAGCGGCTATCCCGAACACCGGGGAGCTGTTTTTT
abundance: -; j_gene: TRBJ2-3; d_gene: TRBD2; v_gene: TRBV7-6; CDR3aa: CASSARWRTSGSASTDTQYF; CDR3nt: TGTGCCAGCAGCGCTAGGTGGAGGACTAGCGGGTCCGCTAGCACAGATACGCAGTATTTT
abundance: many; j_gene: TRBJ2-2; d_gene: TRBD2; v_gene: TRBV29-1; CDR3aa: CSVGTSVNTGELFF; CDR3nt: TGCAGCGTTGGTACTAGCGTAAACACCGGGGAGCTGTTTTTT
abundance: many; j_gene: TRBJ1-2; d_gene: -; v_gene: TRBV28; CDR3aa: CASSYNVGIDGYTF; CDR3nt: TGTGCCAGCAGTTATAATGTGGGGATCGACGGCTACACCTTC
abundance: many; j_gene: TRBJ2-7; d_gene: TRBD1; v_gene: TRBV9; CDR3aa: CASSIGTGGSYEQYF; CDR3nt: TGTGCCAGCAGCATCGGGACAGGGGGCTCCTACGAGCAGTACTTC
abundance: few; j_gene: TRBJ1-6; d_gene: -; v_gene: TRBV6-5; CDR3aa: CASKLGRVNSPLHF; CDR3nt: TGTGCCAGCAAACTAGGACGGGTAAATTCACCCCTCCACTTT
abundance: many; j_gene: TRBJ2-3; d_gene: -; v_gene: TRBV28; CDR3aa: CASSPLQDTQYF; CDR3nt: TGTGCCAGCAGTCCCCTTCAGGATACGCAGTATTTT
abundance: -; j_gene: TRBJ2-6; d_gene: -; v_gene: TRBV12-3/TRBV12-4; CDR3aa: CASLRVSGANVLTF; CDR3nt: TGTGCCAGCCTGAGGGTTAGTGGGGCCAACGTCCTGACTTTC
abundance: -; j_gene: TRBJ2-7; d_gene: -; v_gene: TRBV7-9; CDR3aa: CASSHLGAGAKYEQYF; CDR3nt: TGTGCCAGCAGCCATTTAGGGGCGGGGGCCAAGTACGAGCAGTACTTC
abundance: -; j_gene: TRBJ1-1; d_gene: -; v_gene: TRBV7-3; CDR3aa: CASSLTQWYEAFF; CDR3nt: TGTGCCAGCAGCTTAACTCAGTGGTATGAAGCTTTCTTT
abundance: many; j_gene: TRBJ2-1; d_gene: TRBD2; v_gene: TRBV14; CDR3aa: CASSQFILAGGSSYNEQFF; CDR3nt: TGTGCCAGCAGCCAATTTATACTAGCGGGGGGGAGCTCCTACAATGAGCAGTTCTTC
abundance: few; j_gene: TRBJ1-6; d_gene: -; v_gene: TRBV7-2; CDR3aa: CASSPLRGLDSPLHF; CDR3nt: TGTGCCAGCAGCCCACTCAGAGGTTTGGATTCACCCCTCCACTTT
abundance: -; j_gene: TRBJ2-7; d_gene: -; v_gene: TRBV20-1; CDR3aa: CSARGDKSSYEQYF; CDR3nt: TGCAGTGCGCGAGGGGACAAGAGCTCCTACGAGCAGTACTTC
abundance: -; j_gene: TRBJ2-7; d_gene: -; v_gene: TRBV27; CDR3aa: CASSSLPRRYEQYF; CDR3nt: TGTGCCAGCAGTTCCCTTCCGCGACGGTACGAGCAGTACTTC
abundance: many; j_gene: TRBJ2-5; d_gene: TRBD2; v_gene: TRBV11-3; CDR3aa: CASSFSGTTETQYF; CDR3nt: TGTGCCAGCAGCTTTAGCGGGACTACAGAGACCCAGTACTTC
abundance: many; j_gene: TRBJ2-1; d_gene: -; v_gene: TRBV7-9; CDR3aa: CASSLGIGGSYNEQFF; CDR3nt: TGTGCCAGCAGCTTAGGTATCGGGGGCTCCTACAATGAGCAGTTCTTC
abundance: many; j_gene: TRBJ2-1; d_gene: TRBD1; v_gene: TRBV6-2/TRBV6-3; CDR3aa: CATRTGGIYNEQFF; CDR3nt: TGTGCCACCAGGACAGGGGGAATCTACAATGAGCAGTTCTTC
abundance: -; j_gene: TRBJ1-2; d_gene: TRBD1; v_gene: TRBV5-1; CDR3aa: CASSPNDRGRDGYTF; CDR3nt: TGCGCCAGCAGCCCTAACGACAGGGGACGTGACGGCTACACCTTC
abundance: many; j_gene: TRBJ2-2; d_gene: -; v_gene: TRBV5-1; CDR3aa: CASSLLTENTGELFF; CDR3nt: TGCGCCAGCAGCTTGCTGACAGAAAACACCGGGGAGCTGTTTTTT
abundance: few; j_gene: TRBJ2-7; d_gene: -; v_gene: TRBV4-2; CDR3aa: CASSPTQAGLHEQYF; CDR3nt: TGTGCCAGCAGCCCCACTCAGGCGGGCCTCCACGAGCAGTACTTC
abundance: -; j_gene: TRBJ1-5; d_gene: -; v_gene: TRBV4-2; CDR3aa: CASSKGGGQNQPQHF; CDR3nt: TGTGCCAGCAGCAAAGGGGGGGGACAAAATCAGCCCCAGCATTTT
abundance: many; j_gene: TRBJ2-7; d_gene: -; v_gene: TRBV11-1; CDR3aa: CASSQGREYEQYF; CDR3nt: TGTGCCAGCAGCCAAGGAAGGGAGTACGAGCAGTACTTC
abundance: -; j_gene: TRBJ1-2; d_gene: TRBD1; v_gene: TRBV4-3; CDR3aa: CASSQGTGPFYGYTF; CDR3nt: TGCGCCAGCAGCCAAGGGACAGGGCCCTTCTATGGCTACACCTTC
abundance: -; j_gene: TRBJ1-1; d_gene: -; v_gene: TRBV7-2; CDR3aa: CASSFATTNTEAFF; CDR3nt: TGTGCCAGCAGCTTCGCCACCACGAACACTGAAGCTTTCTTT
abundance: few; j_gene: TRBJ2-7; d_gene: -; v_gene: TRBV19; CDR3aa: CASSSVSVGEQYF; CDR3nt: TGTGCCAGTAGTAGCGTATCTGTCGGCGAGCAGTACTTC
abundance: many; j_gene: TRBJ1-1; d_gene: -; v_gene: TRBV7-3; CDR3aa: CASSYGDNTEAFF; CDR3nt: TGTGCCAGCAGCTACGGAGACAACACTGAAGCTTTCTTT
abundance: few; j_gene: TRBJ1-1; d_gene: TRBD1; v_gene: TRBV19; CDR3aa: CASSPRQGQGAFF; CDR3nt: TGTGCCAGTAGTCCACGACAGGGTCAGGGAGCTTTCTTT